Following are 21 T cell receptor beta chains from one sample sequenced in a study of blood T cell repertoires in COVID-19. Profiled with immunoSEQ multiplex PCR; TCRdb holds only in-frame clones, not every one. The sample consists of more than 30,000 clones, 85% to 90% of them appearing once. The sequenced sample consisted of peripheral blood. Source of these receptors: a man in his 60s with active COVID-19.

The genes are TRBV7-2 and TRBJ2-5; TRBD2 matches at 10 bases. From germline, CDR1 is SGHTA and CDR2 FQGNSA. The CDR3 extends over 14 amino acids. The J segment lost 5 bases and the V segment lost 5 bases, leaving 5 bases of the junction unmatched. CDR3 sequence (DNA): TGTGCCAGCAGCACTAGCGGGGTCGTGGAGACCCAGTACTTC. It codes for CASSTSGVVETQYF.

The chain combines TRBV27 with TRBJ1-3; 8 bases line up with TRBD1. The CDR3 contains 17 residues. J lost 0 bases, V lost 5 bases, and 9 bases had no gene match. Germline V gene lookup returns CDR1 MNHEY and CDR2 SMNVEV (reference sequence). As DNA, the CDR3 is TGTGCCAGCAGTGGCGGACAGGGAAGAAGCTCTGGAAACACCATATATTTT. It translates to CASSGGQGRSSGNTIYF.

V gene TRBV28 combines with J gene TRBJ2-7, with D perhaps matching TRBD1 (5 bases). Trimming removed 9 bases from V and 4 bases from J, with 16 bases in between. The CDR3 is made up of 13 amino acids. Germline CDR1 reads MDHEN; CDR2 reads SYDVKM. The CDR3 region has the DNA TGTGCCAGTACCACCGGAAAGGGGTACGAGCAGTACTTC. This translates into CASTTGKGYEQYF.

V usage is TRBV29-1 and J usage is TRBJ2-1; TRBD2 aligns across 9 bases. Germline CDR1 reads SQVTM; CDR2 reads ANQGSEA. The length of the CDR3 is 17 residues. Trimming at V came to 1 base and at J to 6 bases, leaving 13 bases not matched to a gene. The CDR3 sequence is CSVEAASRGGNLNEQFF. DNA for the CDR3: TGCAGCGTTGAAGCGGCCTCGCGGGGGGGAAATCTCAATGAGCAGTTCTTC.

The gene calls are TRBV9 and TRBJ1-2; 9 nucleotides agree with TRBD1. CDR1 SGDLS and CDR2 YYNGEE come from the germline V gene. J gave up 8 bases and V 3 bases, and 11 bases lay outside the gene matches. This CDR3 has 15 residues. The CDR3 DNA sequence: TGTGCCAGCAGCGCCAGTTCGGGACAGGGCGGCGGCTACACCTTC. Residues: CASSASSGQGGGYTF.

This chain uses TRBV24-1 with TRBJ2-3, with TRBD2 matching 8 bases. The CDR3 has 15 residues. Germline CDR1 KGHDR, CDR2 SFDVKD. V was clipped by 5 bases and J by 1 base; unmatched bases: 4. The CDR3 DNA is TGTGCCACCAGTGGTTTCGGGGGGGGCACAGATACGCAGTATTTT. Protein sequence: CATSGFGGGTDTQYF.

V usage is TRBV18 and J usage is TRBJ2-5, with a weak D call TRBD2 (7 bases). Germline values: CDR1 KGHSH, CDR2 LQKENI. Trimming took 6 bases from V and 5 from J, leaving 16 bases between them. This CDR3 contains 14 residues. Here the CDR3 DNA reads TGTGCCAGCTCCCCCCCGGGGGGCCCGGAGACCCAGTACTTC. This codes for CASSPPGGPETQYF.

CDR3 residues: CASSTGTGREKLFF. DNA of the CDR3: TGTGCCAGCAGTACCGGGACAGGACGGGAAAAACTGTTTTTT. J is TRBJ1-4 and V is TRBV25-1; 8 positions agree with TRBD1. Unmatched junction bases numbered 7, after V lost 5 bases and J lost 8 bases. From germline, CDR1 is MGHDK and CDR2 SYGVNS. The CDR3 has 14 amino acids.

This chain uses TRBV7-2 with TRBJ2-7, with TRBD1 identical over 8 bases. The CDR3 extends over 14 amino acids. The germline V gene has CDR1 SGHTA and CDR2 FQGNSA. J lost 4 bases, V lost 3 bases, and 5 bases had no gene match. The CDR3 coding sequence is TGTGCCAGCAGCTTCGGGACAGGAATATACGAGCAGTACTTC. Protein product: CASSFGTGIYEQYF.

The chain carries TRBV10-1 and TRBJ2-1, with 12 bases that match TRBD2. J lost 6 bases, V lost 0 bases, and 12 bases had no gene match. Germline lookup yields CDR1 WNHNN and CDR2 SYGVQD (reference sequence). The CDR3 consists of 19 residues. CDR3 sequence reads: CASSESNLAGGISSNEQFF. The CDR3 DNA sequence: TGCGCCAGCAGTGAGTCGAATCTAGCGGGGGGGATTTCGTCCAATGAGCAGTTCTTC.

This chain links TRBV6-2 or TRBV6-3 with TRBJ1-5; 9 positions match TRBD1. Germline CDR1 MNHEY, CDR2 SVGEGT. V trimming: 6 bases; J trimming: 6 bases; junction bases outside the gene matches: 9. CDR3 length equals 15 residues. In nucleotides, the CDR3 is TGTGCCAGCAGCCTACAGGGGGCACTCGGTCAGCCCCAGCATTTT. This gives the protein CASSLQGALGQPQHF.

CDR3 bases: TGCGCCAGCAGCCAAGGGGATCGAAGCAGGGGGCTGGATGAAAAACTGTTTTTT. Its translation: CASSQGDRSRGLDEKLFF. This rearrangement joins TRBV4-1 to TRBJ1-4, with 8 nucleotides matching TRBD1. Germline CDR1 is MGHRA and CDR2 is YSYEKL. J was trimmed by 6 bases and V by 1 base; bases with no gene match: 13. CDR3 length: 18 residues.

The rearrangement uses TRBV24-1 and TRBJ2-1; D unresolved. The germline V gene encodes CDR1 KGHDR and CDR2 SFDVKD. The CDR3 is 15 amino acids. V shed 0 bases and J shed 8 bases, with 13 bases lying between them. CDR3 nucleotides: TGTGCCACCAGTGATTTGTCGTACAGTCGTGATGAGCAGTTCTTC. Its translation is CATSDLSYSRDEQFF.

The chain combines TRBV5-6 with TRBJ1-5; D is possibly TRBD1 (6 bases). CDR1 is SGHDT, CDR2 YYEEEE, per germline. CDR3 size: 15 residues. V lost 3 bases to trimming and J lost 1 base, with 11 bases between them. CDR3 loop: CASSSAGESNQPQHF. The CDR3, as DNA: TGTGCCAGCAGCTCGGCAGGGGAGAGCAATCAGCCCCAGCATTTT. Looking up the rest from reference TRBV5-6 and TRBJ1-5 gives the full variable domain: DAGVTQSPTHLIKTRGQQVTLRCSPKSGHDTVSWYQQALGQGPQFIFQYYEEEERQRGNFPDRFSGHQFPNYSSELNVNALLLGDSALYLCASSSAGESNQPQHFGDGTRLSIL.

This clone has just one count. J is TRBJ2-2 and V is TRBV11-3; D is ambiguous. The V and J ends lost 4 bases and 13 bases respectively, with 7 bases between them. The CDR3 is made up of 10 amino acids. Germline loops: CDR1 SGHNT, CDR2 YENEEA. The CDR3 DNA follows: TGTGCCAGCAGCTCCGGTAGGCTGTTTTTT. Its translation is CASSSGRLFF.

V and J are TRBV5-1 and TRBJ1-2; TRBD1 might be the D (5 bases). CDR1 SGHRS and CDR2 YFSETQ come from the germline V gene. The CDR3 sequence is 16 residues long. V shed 0 bases and J shed 10 bases, with 22 bases lying between them. In nucleotides, the CDR3 is TGCGCCAGCAGCTTGGATGGGCAGGGCGGCCCGTTTGACTACACCTTC. This codes for CASSLDGQGGPFDYTF. Variable domain in full (rest from reference TRBV5-1 and TRBJ1-2): KAGVTQTPRYLIKTRGQQVTLSCSPISGHRSVSWYQQTPGQGLQFLFEYFSETQRNKGNFPGRFSGRQFSNSRSEMNVSTLELGDSALYLCASSLDGQGGPFDYTFGSGTRLTVV.

V and J are TRBV7-3 and TRBJ2-5; D unclear. V was cut by 5 bases and J by 4 bases, with 11 bases left in between. The CDR3 has 13 residues. Germline values: CDR1 SGHTA, CDR2 FQGTGA. CDR3 residues: CASSRSFGETQYF. The CDR3 DNA is TGTGCCAGCAGCCGTTCGTTCGGAGAGACCCAGTACTTC.

V is TRBV2 and J is TRBJ2-1; a weak D match, TRBD1 (6 bases). Germline CDR1 is SNHLY and CDR2 is FYNNEI. The CDR3 spans 15 residues. Trimming pared 2 bases from V and 4 bases from J, leaving 12 bases between. The CDR3 protein is CASSEWQGLYNEQFF. CDR3 DNA sequence: TGTGCCAGCAGTGAATGGCAGGGGTTATACAATGAGCAGTTCTTC.

The gene calls are TRBV9 and TRBJ1-2; D perhaps matches TRBD1 (5 bases). The V end lost 0 bases, the J end lost 2 bases, and 14 bases lay between the germline ends. This CDR3 is 16 amino acids long. Germline loops: CDR1 SGDLS, CDR2 YYNGEE. CDR3 DNA: TGTGCCAGCAGCGTAGATCGGCAGGGAGGAAACTATGGCTACACCTTC. Encoded protein: CASSVDRQGGNYGYTF.

As concerns this clone: The junction and the germline gene differ at one end; a read error may be behind it. The rearrangement links TRBV28 to TRBJ2-7; weak D call: TRBD1 (6 bases). Germline V gene lookup returns CDR1 MDHEN and CDR2 SYDVKM. The CDR3 extends over 14 amino acids. CDR3 region: CASIPRGTAYEQCF. In DNA form, the CDR3 reads TGTGCCAGCATTCCCAGGGGTACCGCCTACGAGCAGTGCTTC.

The chain carries TRBV4-2 and TRBJ1-4; 9 bases map to TRBD1. The junction had 3 bases not matched to a gene; V was cut back by 0 bases and J by 4 bases. The CDR3 extends over 16 amino acids. Germline CDR1 is LGHNA and CDR2 is YNFKEQ. The CDR3 DNA reads TGTGCCAGCAGCCAAGATAGGGACAGGGTTAATGAAAAACTGTTTTTT. Its translation is CASSQDRDRVNEKLFF.